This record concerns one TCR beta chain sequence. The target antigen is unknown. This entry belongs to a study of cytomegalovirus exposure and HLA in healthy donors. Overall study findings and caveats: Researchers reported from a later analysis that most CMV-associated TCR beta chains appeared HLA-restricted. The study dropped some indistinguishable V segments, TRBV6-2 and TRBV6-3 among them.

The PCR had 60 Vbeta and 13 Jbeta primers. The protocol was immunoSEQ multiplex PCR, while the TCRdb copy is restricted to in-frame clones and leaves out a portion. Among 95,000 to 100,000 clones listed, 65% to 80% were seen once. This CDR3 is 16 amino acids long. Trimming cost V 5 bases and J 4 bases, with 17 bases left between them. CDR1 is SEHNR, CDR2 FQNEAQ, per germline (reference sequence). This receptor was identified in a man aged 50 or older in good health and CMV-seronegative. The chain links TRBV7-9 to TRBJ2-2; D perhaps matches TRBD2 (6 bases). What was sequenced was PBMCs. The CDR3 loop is CASSARDLMGTGELFF. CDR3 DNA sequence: TGTGCCAGCAGCGCGCGGGACTTGATGGGCACCGGGGAGCTGTTTTTT.